Sequencing of this T cell receptor (beta chain) was carried out in a study of blood T cell repertoires in COVID-19. At the level of the study: The study drew acute and convalescent COVID-19 samples from the United States, Italy and Spain.

Enrolled through a virtual design, the participants were between 18 and 89 years of age and came from about two dozen US areas. Original data processing: From reference gene primer amplification, estimates of nucleated cell counts were derived. TCRdb's table, derived via immunoSEQ multiplex PCR, lists solely in-frame clones and lacks some. V, J and clone size are taken as reported in that table, and D and trimming were inferred from the DNA itself. Of roughly 220,000 clones in the sample, about 80% were seen once. This CDR3 is built from 14 residues. Trimming removed 0 bases at V and 10 bases at J, with 16 bases between. Per germline, CDR1 SGHRS and CDR2 YFSETQ.

The specimen was PBMCs or T cells enriched from blood (not recorded which). The source of this sequence is a man aged 35-49 years who had recovered from COVID-19. The rearrangement links TRBV5-1 to TRBJ1-1, with a tentative D call TRBD1 (6 bases). Here the CDR3 reads CASSLELSGQGAFF. The CDR3 DNA sequence: TGCGCCAGCAGCTTGGAATTGTCGGGACAAGGAGCTTTCTTT. The variable domain in full, with the rest retrieved from reference TRBV5-1 and TRBJ1-1, is KAGVTQTPRYLIKTRGQQVTLSCSPISGHRSVSWYQQTPGQGLQFLFEYFSETQRNKGNFPGRFSGRQFSNSRSEMNVSTLELGDSALYLCASSLELSGQGAFFGQGTRLTVV.